This passage covers 11 T cell receptor beta chains from one sample sequenced in a study of human T cells and chemical hapten exposure. Using its own MiXCR run on the RACE reads, TCRdb lists one record per CDR3 protein. The sample yields 80,000 to 100,000 distinct CDR3 sequences, around 7% seen once. Time point indicated: patch test 1, 2 weeks after DPC sensitization. Treatment: therapeutic diphenylcyclopropenone sensitization with weekly scalp DPC. Sequencing used whole blood, obtained in connection with sensitization to the hapten diphenylcyclopropenone (DPC). These receptors all come from a woman aged 30 to 39 with alopecia areata. Some clones in this sample may be carry-over from other donors' samples.

This clonotype has a count of ten or more. A junction boundary mismatches the germline segment, possibly from a read error. The V gene is TRBV12-3 or TRBV12-4, the J gene TRBJ1-1; D remains unclear. This CDR3 contains 13 residues. CDR3 in DNA: TGTGCCATTAAGAGGAACCTGAATACTGAAGCTTTCTTT. This encodes CAIKRNLNTEAFF.

This clonotype was recorded at least ten times. The CDR3 spells CSAMAGGENYGYTF. DNA of the CDR3: TGCAGTGCGATGGCAGGGGGCGAGAACTATGGCTACACCTTC. This chain uses TRBV20-1 with TRBJ1-2, with 8 bases aligning to TRBD1. Per germline, CDR1 DFQATT and CDR2 SNEGSKA (reference sequence). V lost 6 bases to trimming and J lost 2 bases; unmatched junction nucleotides: 8. CDR3 length: 14 amino acids.

This clonotype occurred many times. The chain has TRBV20-1 and TRBJ2-2; D possibly corresponds to TRBD2 (6 bases). The CDR3 covers 15 residues. V lost 2 bases and J lost 6, with 16 bases in between. Per germline, CDR1 DFQATT and CDR2 SNEGSKA (reference sequence). Written as DNA, the CDR3 is TGCAGTGCTAGACCCTATCGCGGGGTTGCCGGGGAGCTGTTTTTT. This codes for CSARPYRGVAGELFF.

This clonotype was seen repeatedly, ten times or more. The CDR3 DNA sequence: TGTGCCACCAGTGACCGTGGACAGGGCAATGAGCAGTTCTTC. This encodes CATSDRGQGNEQFF. This chain joins TRBV24-1 and TRBJ2-1; 8 bases match TRBD1. The CDR3 runs 14 residues. The trim removed 4 bases at V and 6 bases at J, leaving 4 bases unmatched. The germline V gene encodes CDR1 KGHDR and CDR2 SFDVKD.

This clonotype was seen many times. This chain links TRBV4-1 with TRBJ1-1; possible D gene TRBD1, 5 bases. Trimming shortened V by 4 bases and J by 0 bases, and 18 bases separated the two germline ends. The CDR3 has 17 amino acids. Germline values: CDR1 MGHRA, CDR2 YSYEKL. The CDR3 sequence is CASSPRDRQILNTEAFF. In nucleotides, the CDR3 is TGCGCCAGCAGCCCACGGGACCGTCAAATTTTGAACACTGAAGCTTTCTTT.

The V gene is TRBV29-1, the J gene TRBJ2-7; 7 positions agree with TRBD1. V lost 7 bases to trimming and J lost 2 bases; unmatched junction nucleotides: 5. CDR1 and CDR2 from the germline V gene are SQVTM and ANQGSEA. CDR3 length: 12 amino acids. CDR3 amino acids: CSARDSTYEQYF. The CDR3 DNA reads as TGCAGCGCTAGGGACAGCACCTACGAGCAGTACTTC.

V and J are TRBV30 and TRBJ2-6, with D tentatively TRBD1 (5 bases). The CDR3 is 18 amino acids. Germline lookup yields CDR1 GTSNPN and CDR2 SVGIG (reference sequence). Deletions cut 1 base from V and 0 bases from J, with 16 bases between. The CDR3, as DNA: TGTGCCTGGAGTGCTTCAATAGGGGTTCCCTCTGGGGCCAACGTCCTGACTTTC. Its protein product is CAWSASIGVPSGANVLTF.

In its sample, this clonotype was seen a few times. The chain couples TRBV30 to TRBJ1-5, with a possible D match to TRBD1 (6 bases). V shed 0 bases and J shed 5 bases, with 8 bases lying between them. From germline, CDR1 is GTSNPN and CDR2 SVGIG (reference sequence). CDR3 length equals 13 residues. The CDR3 nucleotides read TGTGCCTGGAGTGTAAAGGGGGATCAGCCCCAGCATTTT. Its protein is CAWSVKGDQPQHF.

The sample holds many counts of this clonotype. V and J are TRBV2 and TRBJ2-1; 12 bases fit TRBD2. Germline V gene data show CDR1 as SNHLY and CDR2 as FYNNEI. Trimming cost V 4 bases and J 4 bases; bases outside gene matches: 2. The CDR3 runs to 15 residues. DNA for the CDR3: TGTGCCAGCAGTGCCGGGACTAGCGGGTACAATGAGCAGTTCTTC. Amino acids: CASSAGTSGYNEQFF.

This chain links TRBV7-2 with TRBJ1-1; no definite D call. This CDR3 comprises 13 residues. Germline V lookup: CDR1 SGHTA, CDR2 FQGNSA. The V and J ends lost 6 bases and 1 base respectively, with 9 bases between them. The CDR3 reads CASSRAPNTEAFF. CDR3 bases: TGTGCCAGCAGTAGGGCCCCGAACACTGAAGCTTTCTTT.

This clonotype appeared a few times. This rearrangement joins TRBV18 to TRBJ1-4, with 9 bases matching TRBD1. Germline V gene lookup returns CDR1 KGHSH and CDR2 LQKENI. The CDR3 spans 15 residues. V dropped 6 bases and J dropped 5; count of bases not matched to a gene: 7. CDR3 bases: TGTGCCAGCTCCGAAACTGGACAGGGGAATGAAAAACTGTTTTTT. Translating gives CASSETGQGNEKLFF.